This TCR beta chain was obtained from a study of blood T cell repertoires in COVID-19. As for the study in general: The analysed material was cDNA or gDNA that came from T cells, B-cell-depleted T cells, or PBMCs.

This clone came up a few times. Only in-frame clones appear in the TCRdb table, and some are missing; sequencing was by immunoSEQ multiplex PCR. This sample has about 480,000 clones, with 75% to 90% found just once. There are 15 residues in the CDR3. CDR1 and CDR2 from the germline V gene are SGHDT and YYEEEE. Trimming cost V 1 base and J 1 base, with 9 bases left between them. This sequence was found in a woman aged 55-70 years who had recovered from COVID-19. Sequencing used PBMCs or T cells enriched from blood (not recorded which). The V and J genes are TRBV5-6 and TRBJ1-5, with D unresolved. The CDR3 DNA follows: TGTGCCAGCAGCTTGATGAGGGAGAGCAATCAGCCCCAGCATTTT. Amino acids: CASSLMRESNQPQHF. Drawing the rest from reference TRBV5-6 and TRBJ1-5, the complete variable domain is DAGVTQSPTHLIKTRGQQVTLRCSPKSGHDTVSWYQQALGQGPQFIFQYYEEEERQRGNFPDRFSGHQFPNYSSELNVNALLLGDSALYLCASSLMRESNQPQHFGDGTRLSIL.